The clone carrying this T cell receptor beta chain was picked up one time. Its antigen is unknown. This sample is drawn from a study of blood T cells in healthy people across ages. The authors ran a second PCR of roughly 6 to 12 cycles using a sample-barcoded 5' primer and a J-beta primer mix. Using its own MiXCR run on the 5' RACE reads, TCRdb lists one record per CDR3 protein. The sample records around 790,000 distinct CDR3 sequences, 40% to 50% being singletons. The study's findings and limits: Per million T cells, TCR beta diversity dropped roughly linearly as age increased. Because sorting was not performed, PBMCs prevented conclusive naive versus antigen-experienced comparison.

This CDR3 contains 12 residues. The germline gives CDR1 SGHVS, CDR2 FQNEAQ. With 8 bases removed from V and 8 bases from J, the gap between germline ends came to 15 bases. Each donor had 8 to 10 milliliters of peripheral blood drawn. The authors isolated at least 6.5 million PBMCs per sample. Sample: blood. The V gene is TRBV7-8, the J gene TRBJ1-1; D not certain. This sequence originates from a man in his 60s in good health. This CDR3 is CASAKSDGEAFF. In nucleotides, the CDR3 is TGTGCCAGCGCGAAAAGCGACGGAGAAGCTTTCTTT.